This TCR beta chain was profiled in a study of blood T cells in healthy people across ages. The CDR3 contains 13 residues. Looked up from germline, CDR1 is MNHEY and CDR2 is SVGEGT. With V trimmed by 5 bases and J by 11 bases, 9 bases remained unmatched. The extraction recovered at least 5 micrograms of total RNA per sample. Next came a second PCR, run for about 7 to 12 cycles, which used a sample-barcoded 5' primer along with a J-beta primer mix. TCRdb used MiXCR to reprocess the 5' RACE reads, holding one entry per CDR3 protein. The repertoire consists of about 640,000 distinct CDR3 sequences, with less than 35% occurring once and the leading ten covering approximately 14%. This clonotype was picked up a small number of times.

The origin of this receptor is a woman older than 75 in good health. The sequencing input was blood. The chain combines TRBV6-2 or TRBV6-3 with TRBJ2-1; TRBD2 agrees at 7 bases. CDR3 sequence reads: CASSQSSGVKQFF. The CDR3 bases are TGTGCCAGCAGTCAGTCCAGCGGGGTCAAGCAGTTCTTC.